These T cell receptor beta chains were read from a single sample in a study of shared clonotypes between healthy human individuals. Repertoires were generated with immunoSEQ multiplex PCR, while TCRdb's copy carries only in-frame clones and drops some. The sample comprises some 2 million clones, about 95% of which are singletons, and 1.1% rests with the top ten. The sample comprised naive CD8+ T cells sorted from blood. These receptors came from a man aged 18-30 years in good health. Each CDR3 is given with its conserved first and last residue. The D gene is left open where the match is weak. Size is stated for part of the rows, as once, few or many counts, or as a class when the clone is expanded.

CDR3nt: TGTGCCAGCAGTCTCGTTCAAGAGACCCAGTACTTC
CDR3aa: CASSLVQETQYF
d_gene: -
abundance: -
j_gene: TRBJ2-5
v_gene: TRBV7-9

CDR3nt: TGCAGCGTTGTTCCGGGGGAGGACTACGAGCAGTACTTC
CDR3aa: CSVVPGEDYEQYF
d_gene: -
abundance: -
j_gene: TRBJ2-7
v_gene: TRBV29-1

CDR3nt: TGTGCCAGTAGTGGGGGAGGGGAGGGCAATCAGCCCCAGCATTTT
CDR3aa: CASSGGGEGNQPQHF
d_gene: -
abundance: once
j_gene: TRBJ1-5
v_gene: TRBV19

CDR3nt: TGCGCCAGCAACACAGGGGGGTACACCGGGGAGCTGTTTTTT
CDR3aa: CASNTGGYTGELFF
d_gene: TRBD1
abundance: -
j_gene: TRBJ2-2
v_gene: TRBV4-1

CDR3nt: TGTGCCAGCAGCTTCGGCGATTATGGCTACACCTTC
CDR3aa: CASSFGDYGYTF
d_gene: -
abundance: -
j_gene: TRBJ1-2
v_gene: TRBV7-9

CDR3nt: TGTGCCAGCAGCTTAGGATCAGCTATCTACTACAATGAGCAGTTCTTC
CDR3aa: CASSLGSAIYYNEQFF
d_gene: -
abundance: -
j_gene: TRBJ2-1
v_gene: TRBV11-2

CDR3nt: TGTGCCAGCAGCACCGTGGGGACGGCCTCCTACGAGCAGTACTTC
CDR3aa: CASSTVGTASYEQYF
d_gene: -
abundance: -
j_gene: TRBJ2-7
v_gene: TRBV27

CDR3nt: TGTGCCAGCAGTTTATCTTGGGGGAGGACTGAAGCTTTCTTT
CDR3aa: CASSLSWGRTEAFF
d_gene: -
abundance: -
j_gene: TRBJ1-1
v_gene: TRBV27

CDR3nt: TGTGCCAGCAGTTTCTGGGGAAGTCCTTACAATGAGCAGTTCTTC
CDR3aa: CASSFWGSPYNEQFF
d_gene: -
abundance: -
j_gene: TRBJ2-1
v_gene: TRBV28

CDR3nt: TGCAGCGTTGAAGATCCGGACACTTCCTACGAGCAGTACTTC
CDR3aa: CSVEDPDTSYEQYF
d_gene: -
abundance: -
j_gene: TRBJ2-7
v_gene: TRBV29-1

CDR3nt: TGCGCCAGCAGCCAAGAAACAGGGTGGGACGAGCAGTACTTC
CDR3aa: CASSQETGWDEQYF
d_gene: -
abundance: -
j_gene: TRBJ2-7
v_gene: TRBV4-3

CDR3nt: TGTGCCTGGGGGACAGTGGCTAACTATGGCTACACCTTC
CDR3aa: CAWGTVANYGYTF
d_gene: TRBD1
abundance: -
j_gene: TRBJ1-2
v_gene: TRBV30

CDR3nt: TGTGCCAGCAGCACGCGGGACATGAGCCTCTACGAGCAGTACTTC
CDR3aa: CASSTRDMSLYEQYF
d_gene: -
abundance: -
j_gene: TRBJ2-7
v_gene: TRBV11-1

CDR3nt: TGTGCCAGCAGCTTAGGGGACTTCTACAATGAGCAGTTCTTC
CDR3aa: CASSLGDFYNEQFF
d_gene: -
abundance: -
j_gene: TRBJ2-1
v_gene: TRBV7-9

CDR3nt: TGTGCCAGCAGCTCCGACATTGATGGCTACACCTTC
CDR3aa: CASSSDIDGYTF
d_gene: -
abundance: once
j_gene: TRBJ1-2
v_gene: TRBV5-6

CDR3nt: TGTGCCAGCAGTCCAACAGGGACTTACTATGGCTACACCTTC
CDR3aa: CASSPTGTYYGYTF
d_gene: -
abundance: -
j_gene: TRBJ1-2
v_gene: TRBV25-1

CDR3nt: TGTGCCAGCAGTGGGAGGCAGGGAGACGAGCAGTACTTC
CDR3aa: CASSGRQGDEQYF
d_gene: -
abundance: few
j_gene: TRBJ2-7
v_gene: TRBV6-1

CDR3nt: TGTGCCAGCAGCTTAGTAGCAGCTAGCACAGATACGCAGTATTTT
CDR3aa: CASSLVAASTDTQYF
d_gene: -
abundance: -
j_gene: TRBJ2-3
v_gene: TRBV7-2

CDR3nt: TGTGCCAGTAGTCCCCACTTTACAGGGGATTACGAGCAGTACTTC
CDR3aa: CASSPHFTGDYEQYF
d_gene: TRBD1
abundance: -
j_gene: TRBJ2-7
v_gene: TRBV19

CDR3nt: TGTGCCAGCAGCGTGTACGGAAACACTGAAGCTTTCTTT
CDR3aa: CASSVYGNTEAFF
d_gene: -
abundance: -
j_gene: TRBJ1-1
v_gene: TRBV9

CDR3nt: TGCGCCACCCGGGGGGGGCTGACAGATACGCAGTATTTT
CDR3aa: CATRGGLTDTQYF
d_gene: TRBD2
abundance: -
j_gene: TRBJ2-3
v_gene: TRBV10-1

CDR3nt: TGTGCCAGCAGTGGACCGGGACAGGAGAAATACAATGAGCAGTTCTTC
CDR3aa: CASSGPGQEKYNEQFF
d_gene: TRBD1
abundance: -
j_gene: TRBJ2-1
v_gene: TRBV28

CDR3nt: TGTGCCAGTAGCCCAGGACAGGGAGGGATAAACATTCAGTACTTC
CDR3aa: CASSPGQGGINIQYF
d_gene: -
abundance: -
j_gene: TRBJ2-4
v_gene: TRBV19

CDR3nt: TGTGCCAGCAGCGTAGGAGGGGGCAGTAATTCACCCCTCCACTTT
CDR3aa: CASSVGGGSNSPLHF
d_gene: TRBD1
abundance: -
j_gene: TRBJ1-6
v_gene: TRBV9

CDR3nt: TGTGCCAGCAGTGCCTGGACAGGGGCGGGTGAAAAACTGTTTTTT
CDR3aa: CASSAWTGAGEKLFF
d_gene: TRBD1
abundance: -
j_gene: TRBJ1-4
v_gene: TRBV6-1

CDR3nt: TGTGCCAGCAGTTTCCTCGCCCGGGCTGGCACAGATACGCAGTATTTT
CDR3aa: CASSFLARAGTDTQYF
d_gene: -
abundance: -
j_gene: TRBJ2-3
v_gene: TRBV27

CDR3nt: TGCGCCAGCAGCTCCGGGACAGGGGTTCACGAGCAGTACTTC
CDR3aa: CASSSGTGVHEQYF
d_gene: TRBD1
abundance: -
j_gene: TRBJ2-7
v_gene: TRBV5-1